What follows describes a single TCR beta chain. Its antigen remains unknown. After removal of 2 bases from V and 4 bases from J, the junction contained 12 bases not matched to a gene. The germline V gene encodes CDR1 SGHTA and CDR2 FQGNSA. This CDR3 comprises 18 residues. As for treatment: roughly 11-day PBMC culture with coronavirus spike peptide pools or control peptides (ViraFEST assay). This specimen belongs to a study of vaccination and CD4 T cells after COVID-19. An Oncomine TCR Beta short-read assay was used to sequence the DNA from cultured CD4+ T cells. TCRdb itself ran the PCR reads through MiXCR, one entry per CDR3 protein. The sample includes about 13,000 distinct CDR3 sequences, just over 60% of them seen just once.

The clonotype originates from a human donor who had recovered from COVID-19. The chain uses TRBV7-2 and TRBJ2-5; 11 nucleotides match TRBD2. The sequenced sample was CD4+ T cells from blood, cultured in vitro. CDR3 loop: CASSLSGLAGSTGETQYF. In DNA form, the CDR3 reads TGTGCCAGCAGCTTATCCGGACTAGCGGGTTCCACGGGAGAGACCCAGTACTTC.